These 5 T cell receptor beta chains originate from one sample sequenced in a study of OX40 agonist ivuxolimab in advanced cancers. Repertoires were generated with immunoSEQ multiplex PCR, while TCRdb's copy carries only in-frame clones and drops some. The sample contains 50,000 to 65,000 clones, 70% to 90% of which appear only once. This material consisted of CD4+ or CD8+ T cells sorted from blood, taken in a trial of the OX40 agonist ivuxolimab. These receptors were taken from an adult with an advanced solid tumor such as melanoma, head and neck, liver or kidney cancer.

This chain links TRBV29-1 with TRBJ1-1; TRBD1 matches at 7 bases. Unmatched junction bases numbered 10, after V lost 7 bases and J lost 5 bases. Germline V gives CDR1 SQVTM, CDR2 ANQGSEA. The CDR3 is made up of 13 amino acids. The CDR3 coding sequence is TGCAGCGCACAGGACAGGACGCGGACTGAAGCTTTCTTT. Translating it yields CSAQDRTRTEAFF.

The chain joins TRBV5-1 to TRBJ1-2; the match to TRBD1 covers 7 bases. V lost 7 bases to trimming and J lost 8 bases; unmatched junction nucleotides: 11. Germline V lookup: CDR1 SGHRS, CDR2 YFSETQ. This CDR3 is built from 13 residues. The CDR3 is CASAVRDSGGYTF. CDR3 DNA: TGCGCCAGCGCCGTTCGGGACAGTGGGGGCTACACCTTC.

The chain employs TRBV6-5 and TRBJ1-2; D remains ambiguous. Germline assignment: CDR1 MNHEY and CDR2 SVGAGI. The CDR3 totals 14 residues. Trimming left V 0 bases short and J 4 bases short, with 9 bases between. CDR3 sequence reads: CASSYSRRSYGYTF. The CDR3 DNA follows: TGTGCCAGCAGTTACTCGAGAAGGTCCTATGGCTACACCTTC.

This clone has only one observation. This chain links TRBV7-2 with TRBJ2-1; the D is unclear. CDR3 length: 13 residues. Germline V gene lookup returns CDR1 SGHTA and CDR2 FQGNSA. V was clipped by 5 bases and J by 0 bases, with 5 bases between them. DNA of the CDR3: TGTGCCAGCAGCGCTGCCTCCTACAATGAGCAGTTCTTC. Encoded protein: CASSAASYNEQFF.

The table lists this clone with a count of one. CDR3 sequence reads: CASSVWDSSPSGANVLTF. CDR3 bases: TGTGCCAGCAGTGTCTGGGACAGCTCTCCATCTGGGGCCAACGTCCTGACTTTC. The chain carries TRBV6-1 and TRBJ2-6, with 7 bases that match TRBD1. In germline, CDR1 is MNHNS, CDR2 SASEGT. This CDR3 comprises 18 residues. V was pared by 4 bases and J by 1 base, with 10 bases of the junction left unmatched.